The clone carrying this T cell receptor beta chain has more than one count but fewer than ten. The Seattle patients, enrolled during active infection, were followed longitudinally. The junction had 12 bases not matched to a gene; V was cut back by 4 bases and J by 8 bases. The V gene's germline CDR1 is SGHDT and CDR2 YYEEEE. The CDR3 has 16 residues. Authors' analysis steps: The authors estimated nucleated cell counts from reference gene primer amplification. Some clones are missing from TCRdb's copy, which holds only in-frame ones; the method was immunoSEQ multiplex PCR. The V and J calls and clone size were taken over from that table, and D and trimming were inferred from the DNA. The repertoire holds some 350,000 clones, with roughly 90% as singletons. This sample was taken from a study of blood T cell repertoires in COVID-19. Study summary: PBMCs, B-cell-depleted T cells, or T cells were the source of the cDNA or gDNA that made up the material.

The gene calls are TRBV5-6 and TRBJ1-6; 7 bases map to TRBD1. The source is a woman aged 25 to 39 with COVID-19, enrolled during active disease. Source material: peripheral blood. The CDR3 spells CASSRGDRVVDSPLHF. CDR3 nucleotides: TGTGCCAGCAGCAGGGGCGACAGGGTGGTGGATTCACCCCTCCACTTT. Full variable domain (outside the CDR3, taken from reference TRBV5-6 and TRBJ1-6): DAGVTQSPTHLIKTRGQQVTLRCSPKSGHDTVSWYQQALGQGPQFIFQYYEEEERQRGNFPDRFSGHQFPNYSSELNVNALLLGDSALYLCASSRGDRVVDSPLHFGNGTRLTVT.